These 6 T cell receptor beta chains originate from one sample sequenced in a study of immune evolution from preneoplasia to lung adenocarcinoma. Clones were read by immunoSEQ multiplex PCR, and TCRdb kept only the in-frame ones, dropping some. The table has approximately 3,500 clones, 60% to 75% seen once. Sample: FFPE minimally invasive lung adenocarcinoma tissue. Receptors originate from a person aged 55-80 years with lung adenocarcinoma.

The chain is built from TRBV19 and TRBJ2-5, with D possibly being TRBD2 (5 bases). The CDR3 totals 15 residues. Germline V gene sequence: CDR1 LNHDA, CDR2 SQIVND (reference sequence). V was pared by 5 bases and J by 2 bases, with 15 bases between. CDR3 amino acids: CASSRDWATQETQYF. CDR3 nucleotide sequence: TGTGCCAGTAGTCGGGATTGGGCAACACAAGAGACCCAGTACTTC.

The V gene is TRBV18, the J gene TRBJ2-1; 10 bases map to TRBD2. This CDR3 has 15 residues. Germline V lookup: CDR1 KGHSH, CDR2 LQKENI. Germline trimming cut 5 bases from V and 4 bases from J; bases unmatched to any gene: 5. The CDR3 region is CASSELAGGYNEQFF. The CDR3 DNA follows: TGTGCCAGCTCAGAATTAGCGGGAGGTTACAATGAGCAGTTCTTC. The full variable domain, in which reference TRBV18 and TRBJ2-1 provide the parts outside the CDR3, is NAGVMQNPRHLVRRRGQEARLRCSPMKGHSHVYWYRQLPEEGLKFMVYLQKENIIDESGMPKERFSAEFPKEGPSILRIQQVVRGDSAAYFCASSELAGGYNEQFFGPGTRLTVL.

This chain joins TRBV29-1 and TRBJ2-7, with 7 bases that match TRBD2. CDR3 size: 18 residues. V lost 7 bases, J lost 1 base, and 22 bases stayed unmatched. Germline CDR1 is SQVTM and CDR2 is ANQGSEA. The CDR3 bases are TGCAGCGCTTGGCGACAGATTATATTAGCGGGCCGGTCCTACGAGCAGTACTTC. It yields the protein CSAWRQIILAGRSYEQYF.

The chain is built from TRBV4-1 and TRBJ1-2; D is uncertain. This CDR3 has 17 residues. The V end lost 1 base, the J end lost 2 bases, and 17 bases lay between the germline ends. Germline V gene data show CDR1 as MGHRA and CDR2 as YSYEKL. The CDR3 DNA reads as TGCGCCAGCAGCCAAGGCCCAATCGGCACCCAAAACTATGGCTACACCTTC. It is translated as CASSQGPIGTQNYGYTF.

CDR3 region: CASSLGAGPEQYF. In DNA, the CDR3 is TGTGCCAGCAGCTTAGGGGCAGGGCCCGAGCAGTACTTC. The rearrangement joins TRBV7-6 to TRBJ2-7; tentative D call: TRBD1 (5 bases). The V gene's germline CDR1 is SGHVS and CDR2 FNYEAQ. V shed 1 base and J shed 6 bases, with 10 bases lying between them. The CDR3 runs 13 residues.

This clone has just one count. An end of the junction does not agree with germline; a read error may underlie this. This CDR3 reads CTSSPGQESYEQYF. The CDR3 nucleotides are TGTACCAGCAGCCCGGGACAGGAGTCCTACGAGCAGTACTTC. This chain connects TRBV13 to TRBJ2-7; 8 bases fit TRBD1. The CDR3 has 14 amino acids. CDR1 is PRHDT and CDR2 is FYEKMQ in the germline V gene (reference sequence).